The 32 T cell receptor beta chains reported below all come from one sample, sequenced in a study of blood T cell repertoires in COVID-19. Some clones are missing from TCRdb's copy, which holds only in-frame ones; the method was immunoSEQ multiplex PCR. The sample yields roughly 180,000 clones, about 85% seen once. The specimen was peripheral blood. The receptors derive from a woman in her forties or fifties with COVID-19, enrolled during active disease.

This rearrangement joins TRBV6-5 to TRBJ2-7; D gene ambiguous. This CDR3 has 13 residues. Trimming took off 6 bases at V and 4 bases at J, with 13 bases between the two ends. CDR1 and CDR2 (germline): MNHEY, SVGAGI. The CDR3 reads CASSRHQNYEQYF. CDR3 bases: TGTGCCAGCAGCCGACACCAAAATTACGAGCAGTACTTC.

This CDR3 is CASSLMGDISSYNSPLHF. The DNA of the CDR3 is TGTGCCAGCAGTTTAATGGGTGACATAAGCTCCTATAATTCACCCCTCCACTTT. The V and J genes are TRBV27 and TRBJ1-6; the D is unclear. CDR1 and CDR2 from the germline V gene are MNHEY and SMNVEV (reference sequence). This CDR3 is built from 18 residues. V shed 2 bases and J shed 0 bases, with 14 bases lying between them.

J is TRBJ2-1 and V is TRBV25-1; maybe TRBD2 (5 bases). V lost 3 bases and J lost 0, with 15 bases in between. The CDR3 runs 17 residues. Germline V gene lookup returns CDR1 MGHDK and CDR2 SYGVNS. CDR3 residues: CASSDPERTGSYNEQFF. DNA of the CDR3: TGTGCCAGCAGTGATCCCGAGCGGACCGGCTCCTACAATGAGCAGTTCTTC.

V and J are TRBV5-4 and TRBJ2-5; 9 bases align to TRBD2. V dropped 0 bases and J dropped 6; count of bases not matched to a gene: 12. Germline values: CDR1 SGHNT, CDR2 YYREEE (reference sequence). The CDR3 runs to 17 residues. CDR3 region: CASSLDGASGVGKTQYF. The CDR3 nucleotides read TGTGCCAGCAGCTTGGATGGTGCTAGCGGGGTCGGAAAGACCCAGTACTTC.

This clone was seen ten or more times. The chain links TRBV5-1 to TRBJ2-2; D might be TRBD1 (6 bases). The V gene lost 6 bases and the J gene lost 1 base, with 16 bases spanning the gap. The CDR3 has 16 residues. Per germline, CDR1 SGHRS and CDR2 YFSETQ. CDR3 sequence (DNA): TGCGCCAGCACCTATCACAGCAGGGGGAACACCGGGGAGCTGTTTTTT. Its protein product is CASTYHSRGNTGELFF.

The gene calls are TRBV18 and TRBJ1-4, with 8 bases lining up with TRBD1. V lost 6 bases and J lost 8; bases outside the gene matches: 5. CDR1 is KGHSH, CDR2 LQKENI, per germline. There are 13 residues in the CDR3. CDR3 nucleotides: TGTGCCAGCTCGACAGGGGCCTTAGAAAAACTGTTTTTT. As protein: CASSTGALEKLFF. The complete variable domain, with remaining parts taken from reference TRBV18 and TRBJ1-4, reads NAGVMQNPRHLVRRRGQEARLRCSPMKGHSHVYWYRQLPEEGLKFMVYLQKENIIDESGMPKERFSAEFPKEGPSILRIQQVVRGDSAAYFCASSTGALEKLFFGSGTQLSVL.

V and J are TRBV2 and TRBJ1-2; 8 bases are a match to TRBD1. The germline V gene encodes CDR1 SNHLY and CDR2 FYNNEI. This CDR3 has 15 amino acids. The trim removed 3 bases at V and 6 bases at J, leaving 9 bases unmatched. CDR3 sequence reads: CASSEKGQVQNGYTF. DNA for the CDR3: TGTGCCAGCAGTGAGAAGGGACAGGTACAAAATGGCTACACCTTC.

For the CDR3, the DNA is TGTGCCAGCAGCATACCGGGACAGGGGGCTTCCGGGGAGCTGTTTTTT. This gives the protein CASSIPGQGASGELFF. This chain connects TRBV7-3 to TRBJ2-2; 12 bases fit TRBD1. This CDR3 spans 16 amino acids. With 5 bases clipped from V and 6 bases from J, the junction kept 7 bases outside the gene matches. Per germline, CDR1 SGHTA and CDR2 FQGTGA.

The chain has TRBV13 and TRBJ1-5; D uncertain. V was pared by 3 bases and J by 6 bases, with 12 bases between. Germline loops: CDR1 PRHDT, CDR2 FYEKMQ (reference sequence). The CDR3 loop spans 14 amino acids. For the CDR3, the DNA is TGTGCCAGCAGCTTTCGAGGATTTGGTCAGCCCCAGCATTTT. Protein: CASSFRGFGQPQHF. Full variable domain (remainder filled in from reference TRBV13 and TRBJ1-5): AAGVIQSPRHLIKEKRETATLKCYPIPRHDTVYWYQQGPGQDPQFLISFYEKMQSDKGSIPDRFSAQQFSDYHSELNMSSLELGDSALYFCASSFRGFGQPQHFGDGTRLSIL.

The gene calls are TRBV6-9 and TRBJ2-7; 8 nucleotides match TRBD1. V lost 1 base, J lost 3 bases, and 5 bases stayed unmatched. The CDR3 is 15 amino acids. The germline CDR1 and CDR2 sequences are MNHGY and SVAAGI. For the CDR3, the DNA is TGTGCCAGCAGTTATTTATCCGGACAGGGCTACGAGCAGTACTTC. Translating gives CASSYLSGQGYEQYF.

CDR3 sequence: CASSLIGGRNTEAFF. In DNA, the CDR3 is TGTGCCAGCAGTTTAATCGGGGGGCGAAACACTGAAGCTTTCTTT. This chain uses TRBV27 with TRBJ1-1, with TRBD1 as a possible D gene (6 bases). V shed 2 bases and J shed 2 bases, with 12 bases lying between them. This CDR3 region has 15 residues. CDR1 is MNHEY and CDR2 is SMNVEV in the germline V gene (reference sequence).

The rearrangement joins TRBV4-1 to TRBJ2-7; 7 bases are a match to TRBD1. The junction had 13 bases not matched to a gene; V was cut back by 4 bases and J by 4 bases. Germline V gene lookup returns CDR1 MGHRA and CDR2 YSYEKL. This CDR3 has 16 amino acids. This CDR3 is CASSRPPGTDRYEQYF. The CDR3 DNA is TGCGCCAGCAGCCGCCCCCCCGGGACAGATCGTTACGAGCAGTACTTC.

V gene TRBV3-1 (or the pseudogene TRBV3-2) combines with J gene TRBJ1-6, with D maybe TRBD1 (5 bases). The V end was cut by 1 base, the J end by 11 bases, with 24 bases between. This CDR3 comprises 18 residues. Germline assignment: CDR1 LGHDT and CDR2 YNNKEL (reference sequence). The CDR3: CASSQGGVGPTAGTPLHF. Written as DNA, the CDR3 is TGTGCCAGCAGCCAAGGGGGGGTCGGACCCACGGCGGGAACACCCCTCCACTTT.

This clone was seen more than once but under ten times. This sequence joins TRBV6-2 or TRBV6-3 and TRBJ1-2; TRBD1 matches 8 bases. Germline V gene data show CDR1 as MNHEY and CDR2 as SVGEGT. V dropped 2 bases and J dropped 2; count of bases not matched to a gene: 7. The CDR3 is made up of 16 amino acids. Written as DNA, the CDR3 is TGTGCCAGCAGTTACCGAGGGACAGGTCTCAACTATGGCTACACCTTC. This translates into CASSYRGTGLNYGYTF.

This rearrangement joins TRBV3-1 (or the pseudogene TRBV3-2) to TRBJ2-1; TRBD1 agrees at 9 bases. This CDR3 is built from 14 residues. V trimming: 5 bases; J trimming: 6 bases; junction bases outside the gene matches: 5. CDR1 LGHDT and CDR2 YNNKEL come from the germline V gene (reference sequence). The CDR3: CASSYLTGGNEQFF. The CDR3 DNA sequence: TGTGCCAGCAGCTATCTGACAGGGGGCAATGAGCAGTTCTTC.

In DNA, the CDR3 is TGTGCCAGCAGGGGAACGGGACTAAGCTCCTACGAGCAGTACTTC. Its translation: CASRGTGLSSYEQYF. The gene calls are TRBV27 and TRBJ2-7, with 7 nucleotides matching TRBD2. The CDR3 consists of 15 residues. Germline lookup yields CDR1 MNHEY and CDR2 SMNVEV (reference sequence). V lost 6 bases, J lost 0 bases, and 8 bases stayed unmatched.

The CDR3 region is CASSLSRETQYF. For the CDR3, the DNA is TGTGCCAGCAGCCTCTCTAGGGAGACCCAGTACTTC. The chain employs TRBV7-8 and TRBJ2-5; D is unresolved. Deletions cut 5 bases from V and 5 bases from J, with 9 bases between. The germline V gene has CDR1 SGHVS and CDR2 FQNEAQ. This CDR3 has 12 amino acids.

This clone occurred once. The chain uses TRBV11-2 and TRBJ1-6; D is undetermined. The germline CDR1 and CDR2 sequences are SGHAT and FQNNGV. CDR3 size: 15 residues. The V and J ends lost 5 bases and 0 bases respectively, with 8 bases between them. The CDR3 reads CASSGETSYNSPLHF. CDR3 in DNA: TGTGCCAGCAGCGGAGAAACCTCCTATAATTCACCCCTCCACTTT.

This clone appeared a few times. The rearrangement links TRBV2 to TRBJ1-1; TRBD1 is a possible D gene (6 bases). The V gene lost 1 base and the J gene lost 6 bases, with 9 bases spanning the gap. The CDR3 runs 13 residues. Germline V gene lookup returns CDR1 SNHLY and CDR2 FYNNEI. DNA for the CDR3: TGTGCCAGCAGTGAAGACAGGGCACCTGAAGCTTTCTTT. Protein product: CASSEDRAPEAFF.

The CDR3 nucleotides read TGTGCCAGCAGTTTCCGGGGTGCAACTAATGAAAAACTGTTTTTT. Translated, it gives CASSFRGATNEKLFF. V and J are TRBV27 and TRBJ1-4; no clear D. Germline lookup yields CDR1 MNHEY and CDR2 SMNVEV (reference sequence). The V and J ends lost 3 bases and 0 bases respectively, with 8 bases between them. CDR3 length: 15 residues.

The rearrangement uses TRBV6-5 and TRBJ1-5, with D maybe TRBD1 (5 bases). Trimming removed 7 bases from V and 6 bases from J, with 13 bases in between. CDR3 length: 13 amino acids. The germline V gene encodes CDR1 MNHEY and CDR2 SVGAGI. CDR3 sequence: CASTPGVGQPQHF. The CDR3 nucleotides are TGTGCCAGCACCCCGGGGGTCGGTCAGCCCCAGCATTTT.

The rearrangement uses TRBV4-1 and TRBJ2-5; 8 positions agree with TRBD2. The CDR3 totals 15 residues. The germline V gene has CDR1 MGHRA and CDR2 YSYEKL. The V and J ends lost 8 bases and 4 bases, in that order; junction bases with no gene match: 12. CDR3 sequence: CASSKPGLAGETQYF. The CDR3 bases are TGCGCCAGCTCCAAGCCGGGGCTAGCGGGAGAGACCCAGTACTTC.

The chain links TRBV11-3 to TRBJ2-5, with D maybe TRBD1 (6 bases). Germline CDR1 reads SGHNT; CDR2 reads YENEEA. Trimming took 0 bases from V and 12 from J, leaving 8 bases between them. This CDR3 has 11 residues. The CDR3 nucleotides are TGTGCCAGCAGCTTAGAGGGGGCCAAGTACTTC. Residues: CASSLEGAKYF. Variable domain in full (rest from reference TRBV11-3 and TRBJ2-5): EAGVVQSPRYKIIEKKQPVAFWCNPISGHNTLYWYLQNLGQGPELLIRYENEEAVDDSQLPKDRFSAERLKGVDSTLKIQPAELGDSAVYLCASSLEGAKYFGPGTRLLVL.

The V and J genes are TRBV6-5 and TRBJ1-2, with 8 positions matching TRBD1. V gave up 0 bases and J gave up 6 bases; unmatched junction bases: 6. The CDR3 extends over 15 amino acids. The germline V gene has CDR1 MNHEY and CDR2 SVGAGI. The CDR3 DNA follows: TGTGCCAGCAGTTACTCGACAGGGGCTTTGAATGGCTACACCTTC. Translation: CASSYSTGALNGYTF.

The chain recombines TRBV7-9 with TRBJ1-4, with TRBD1 matching 8 bases. In germline, CDR1 is SEHNR, CDR2 FQNEAQ (reference sequence). There are 14 residues in the CDR3. Trimming cost V 5 bases and J 8 bases; bases outside gene matches: 7. The CDR3 spells CASSPTGASEKLFF. In DNA form, the CDR3 reads TGTGCCAGCAGCCCGACAGGGGCTTCGGAAAAACTGTTTTTT.

Comments on this clone: The same CDR3 arises from other DNA sequences in this sample as well. The V and J genes are TRBV5-1 and TRBJ1-4, with TRBD1 matching 8 bases. Germline CDR1 SGHRS, CDR2 YFSETQ. Trimming took 3 bases from V and 5 from J; bases not matched to a gene: 6. This CDR3 contains 15 residues. The CDR3 DNA follows: TGCGCCAGCAGCTCAGGACAGGGAGGAAATGAAAAACTGTTTTTT. It translates to CASSSGQGGNEKLFF.

The chain combines TRBV7-9 with TRBJ1-5; 8 bases agree with TRBD1. CDR1 SEHNR and CDR2 FQNEAQ come from the germline V gene (reference sequence). The J segment lost 5 bases and the V segment lost 5 bases, leaving 5 bases of the junction unmatched. CDR3 size: 14 residues. CDR3 bases: TGTGCCAGCAGCCCGGACAGGGACGATCAGCCCCAGCATTTT. Its translation: CASSPDRDDQPQHF.

This clone was seen only once. The chain recombines TRBV10-1 with TRBJ1-1; 10 nucleotides agree with TRBD1. The CDR3 is made up of 15 amino acids. Trimming took 5 bases from V and 3 from J; bases not matched to a gene: 6. Germline V CDR1 and CDR2: WNHNN, SYGVQD (reference sequence). Written as DNA, the CDR3 is TGCGCCAGCAGTCCAGGACAGGGGGTCTACACTGAAGCTTTCTTT. Residues: CASSPGQGVYTEAFF.

The rearrangement joins TRBV10-2 to TRBJ2-2; D possibly corresponds to TRBD2 (7 bases). This CDR3 is 15 amino acids long. The V end lost 0 bases, the J end lost 6 bases, and 11 bases lay between the germline ends. CDR1 and CDR2 (germline): WSHSY, SAAADI. In DNA form, the CDR3 reads TGCGCCAGCAGTGAGTCCGGGGGGCTGGCCGGGGAGCTGTTTTTT. It specifies CASSESGGLAGELFF.

The J gene is TRBJ1-2, the V gene TRBV10-3; D might be TRBD1 (6 bases). The CDR3 consists of 13 residues. V was cut by 8 bases and J by 4 bases, with 14 bases left in between. Germline values: CDR1 ENHRY, CDR2 SYGVKD. CDR3 coding DNA: TGTGCCATCCGTCGCGCAGGGGCCTATGGCTACACCTTC. It yields the protein CAIRRAGAYGYTF.

This clone was picked up a small number of times. The chain uses TRBV2 and TRBJ2-1; 11 bases match TRBD2. The trim removed 6 bases at V and 6 bases at J, leaving 7 bases unmatched. Germline V lookup: CDR1 SNHLY, CDR2 FYNNEI. The CDR3 has 15 residues. This CDR3 reads CASRVPGLAVNEQFF. CDR3 DNA: TGTGCCAGCAGAGTTCCGGGACTAGCGGTCAATGAGCAGTTCTTC. The full variable domain, completed using reference TRBV2 and TRBJ2-1, is EPEVTQTPSHQVTQMGQEVILRCVPISNHLYFYWYRQILGQKVEFLVSFYNNEISEKSEIFDDQFSVERPDGSNFTLKIRSTKLEDSAMYFCASRVPGLAVNEQFFGPGTRLTVL.

The chain combines TRBV1 with TRBJ1-4; the table's D gene call, TRBD1, was not cross checked with the DNA. TRBV1 is an annotated pseudogene. CDR3 length equals 16 residues. The CDR3 is CTSSQSDRGPMKRVFF. The CDR3 DNA follows: TGCACCAGCAGCCAGTCCGACAGGGGTCCTATGAAAAGGGTGTTTTTT.